This TCR beta chain originates from a study of CD8 T cells in Susac syndrome. CDR1 and CDR2 from the germline V gene are MNHEY and SMNVEV (reference sequence). The CDR3 runs 12 residues. Trimming cost V 3 bases and J 2 bases, with 1 base left between them. The authors reverse transcribed roughly 0.5 to 1 ug RNA with random hexamers. A single record per CDR3 protein comes from TCRdb applying MiXCR to the immunoSEQ multiplex PCR reads. Seen here are about 130,000 distinct CDR3 sequences, over 90% observed once, and the top ten hold around 0.12%. This clonotype was counted only a few times. The V gene is TRBV27, the J gene TRBJ2-2; D not resolved. The sequence was collected from a human donor in good health. Specimen: CD4+ T cells from PBMCs. CDR3: CASSFNTGELFF. CDR3 in DNA: TGTGCCAGCAGTTTTAACACCGGGGAGCTGTTTTTT.